The rows below give T cell receptor beta chains drawn from one sample of a study of T cell responses to AZD1222 COVID-19 vaccine. Data came from immunoSEQ multiplex PCR; TCRdb stores just in-frame clones and leaves some out. The sample holds over 100,000 clones, almost 95% seen once. This specimen consisted of peripheral blood, obtained on day 0 of AZD1222 vaccination. These receptors all stem from an adult in good health. Each CDR3 is given with its conserved first and last residue. D genes are given only for firm matches. The listing skips clone size in some rows; elsewhere it reads once, few, many or a size class.

v_call	d_call	j_call	clone_size	cdr3_nt	cdr3_aa
TRBV9	NA	TRBJ2-7	NA	TGTGCCAGCAGCGTCGGCACGGGCGGCGGGTACGAGCAGTACTTC	CASSVGTGGGYEQYF
TRBV7-2	NA	TRBJ2-1	once	TGTGCCAGCAGCTTGCTTAGCGGCTCCTACAATGAGCAGTTCTTC	CASSLLSGSYNEQFF
TRBV19	TRBD1	TRBJ2-7	NA	TGTGCCAGTAGTAAGGGACAGGGGAAATCCTACGAGCAGTACTTC	CASSKGQGKSYEQYF
TRBV5-1	TRBD2	TRBJ2-7	NA	TGCGCCAGCAGCCGGACTAGCGGGGGGACCTTCTCCTACGAGCAGTACTTC	CASSRTSGGTFSYEQYF
TRBV19	TRBD1	TRBJ1-3	NA	TGTGCCAGTAGTCCTCCTGGGACAGAATCTGGAAACACCATATATTTT	CASSPPGTESGNTIYF
TRBV3-1/TRBV3-2	NA	TRBJ1-3	NA	TGTGCCAGCAGCGAACAGGGTGAAAACACCATATATTTT	CASSEQGENTIYF
TRBV5-4	NA	TRBJ2-1	NA	TGTGCCAGCAGCCCCGGGGTGGGGGGGCCCTTGGATGAGCAGTTCTTC	CASSPGVGGPLDEQFF
TRBV3-1/TRBV3-2	NA	TRBJ1-3	NA	TGTGCCAGCAGCCGGACCGAAGGAAACACCATATATTTT	CASSRTEGNTIYF
TRBV7-8	NA	TRBJ2-5	NA	TGTGCCAGCAGCACCCAGGGGGGGGCAAAAGAGACCCAGTACTTC	CASSTQGGAKETQYF
TRBV2	TRBD1	TRBJ1-5	NA	TGTGCCAGCAGGTCGGGACAGCTTAGCAATCAGCCCCAGCATTTT	CASRSGQLSNQPQHF
TRBV29-1	NA	TRBJ2-3	NA	TGCAGCATTGGCGGCCGAAGAGTCCCGGATACGCAGTATTTT	CSIGGRRVPDTQYF
TRBV30	NA	TRBJ1-1	NA	TGTGCCTGGACCTTCGGGGTGAGGAACACTGAAGCTTTCTTT	CAWTFGVRNTEAFF
TRBV19	TRBD2	TRBJ2-1	NA	TGTGCCAGTAGGGGACTAGCGGGAGGGTACAATGAGCAGTTCTTC	CASRGLAGGYNEQFF
TRBV24-1	NA	TRBJ2-3	NA	TGTGCCACCAGTGACCCTGGACAGGGAGGGGCAGATACGCAGTATTTT	CATSDPGQGGADTQYF
TRBV2	TRBD1	TRBJ1-5	few	TGTGCCAGCACCGCTGACAGGGGCGGACATCAGCCCCAGCATTTT	CASTADRGGHQPQHF
TRBV5-1	NA	TRBJ1-2	NA	TGCGCCAGCAGTGCCGGATCCGGGAGAAACTATGGCTACACCTTC	CASSAGSGRNYGYTF
TRBV4-1	NA	TRBJ2-1	NA	TGCGCCAGCAGCCAACCCTTCGAGGGCGTAGATGAGCAGTTCTTC	CASSQPFEGVDEQFF
TRBV3-1/TRBV3-2	NA	TRBJ1-4	NA	TGTGCCAGCAGCTCCATTATGGCAGGGGTGAATGAAAAACTGTTTTTT	CASSSIMAGVNEKLFF
TRBV19	NA	TRBJ1-5	NA	TGTGCCAGTAGACTCGGACAGATCCAGCCCCAGCATTTT	CASRLGQIQPQHF
TRBV3-1/TRBV3-2	TRBD2	TRBJ2-1	NA	TGTGCCAGCAGCCGACTAGCGGGGCTCCTGTTCTTC	CASSRLAGLLFF
TRBV5-4	NA	TRBJ1-1	NA	TGTGCCAGCAGCCTTGGGGGGCAGAGGGGTACTGAAGCTTTCTTT	CASSLGGQRGTEAFF
TRBV27	NA	TRBJ2-2	few	NA	CASSDQLRAGELFF
TRBV7-3	NA	TRBJ1-2	NA	TGTGCCAGCAGCTTAAGTGCAGGGTCCGGGTATGGCTACACCTTC	CASSLSAGSGYGYTF
TRBV2	NA	TRBJ2-2	NA	TGTGCCACCCGGACCCGGCAGAACACCGGGGAGCTGTTTTTT	CATRTRQNTGELFF
TRBV9	NA	TRBJ1-1	NA	TGTGCCAGCAGCGTAGGGACGTCCTCCCAAGGCCGGAACACTGAAGCTTTCTTT	CASSVGTSSQGRNTEAFF
TRBV3-1/TRBV3-2	NA	TRBJ1-3	NA	TGTGCCAGCAGACTCGGGACCCTCTCTGGAAACACCATATATTTT	CASRLGTLSGNTIYF
TRBV6-2/TRBV6-3	TRBD1	TRBJ1-3	NA	TGTGCCAGCAGTTACTGGACAGGGACTGGAAACACCATATATTTT	CASSYWTGTGNTIYF
TRBV19	NA	TRBJ2-5	once	TGTGCCAGTAGTATCCAACGCGGGGGCAGGCAAGAGACCCAGTACTTC	CASSIQRGGRQETQYF
TRBV7-8	NA	TRBJ1-1	NA	TGTGCCAGCAGCGCCGACAGGTCTGAAGCTTTCTTT	CASSADRSEAFF
TRBV4-1	NA	TRBJ2-5	NA	TGCGCCAGCAGCCCCAGCCCCGGCAGGGGTGAGACCCAGTACTTC	CASSPSPGRGETQYF
TRBV5-1	NA	TRBJ1-1	NA	TGCGCCAGCAGCACCGACAATGGGGGGGCGGCGGATGAAGCTTTCTTT	CASSTDNGGAADEAFF
TRBV2	NA	TRBJ1-1	NA	TGTGCCAGTAACAGGATGACTGAAGCTTTCTTT	CASNRMTEAFF
TRBV7-9	NA	TRBJ1-1	NA	TGTGCCAGCAGCTTAGACGCAGGGTCTACTGAAGCTTTCTTT	CASSLDAGSTEAFF
TRBV12-3/TRBV12-4	NA	TRBJ1-2	NA	TGTGCCAGCAGTCCAGGAAATGGCTACACCTTC	CASSPGNGYTF
TRBV11-3	NA	TRBJ2-1	NA	TGTGCCAGCAGCTCGTCGGTGGTGGGGCTAGGGGTCAATGAGCAGTTCTTC	CASSSSVVGLGVNEQFF
TRBV5-6	NA	TRBJ1-1	NA	TGTGCCAGCAGCTTGGGATCGGGGAGGACTGAAGCTTTCTTT	CASSLGSGRTEAFF
TRBV4-1	TRBD1	TRBJ1-2	NA	TGCGCCAGCAGCCACGCCCGGGACAGCTATGGCTACACCTTC	CASSHARDSYGYTF
TRBV5-4	TRBD2	TRBJ2-1	NA	TGTGCCAGCAGCCCGCGAGGGACTATACTCTACAATGAGCAGTTCTTC	CASSPRGTILYNEQFF
TRBV12-3/TRBV12-4	NA	TRBJ2-3	NA	TGTGCCAGCAGAAGGGGGGGCACAGATACGCAGTATTTT	CASRRGGTDTQYF
TRBV14	NA	TRBJ1-1	few	TGTGCCAGCAGCCAAGACAGGTCAATGAACACTGAAGCTTTCTTT	CASSQDRSMNTEAFF
TRBV6-2/TRBV6-3	NA	TRBJ2-5	NA	TGTGCCAGCAGTTACGGTGGGTGGGAGACCCAGTACTTC	CASSYGGWETQYF
TRBV18	TRBD1	TRBJ2-1	NA	TGTGCCAGCACGGGGGACAGGGAACACTCCTACAATGAGCAGTTCTTC	CASTGDREHSYNEQFF
TRBV10-2	NA	TRBJ1-3	NA	TGCGCCAGCAGTCACAGGTTACCAACGGGAGGAAACACCATATATTTT	CASSHRLPTGGNTIYF
TRBV5-6	NA	TRBJ2-1	NA	TGTGCCAGCAGCTTGGGGCCTAGCGATGAGCAGTTCTTC	CASSLGPSDEQFF
TRBV7-2	NA	TRBJ1-5	NA	TGTGCCAGCAGCTTAGAGGGCTATCAGCCCCAGCATTTT	CASSLEGYQPQHF
TRBV2	NA	TRBJ1-1	NA	TGTGCCAGCAGTGTACGAGGCCCGAACACTGAAGCTTTCTTT	CASSVRGPNTEAFF
TRBV5-1	NA	TRBJ2-7	NA	TGCGCCAGCAGCTCATTAGCGGTCTACGAGCAGTACTTC	CASSSLAVYEQYF
TRBV30	NA	TRBJ1-1	NA	TGTGCCTGGAGCATCAACACTGAAGCTTTCTTT	CAWSINTEAFF
TRBV12-3/TRBV12-4	TRBD2	TRBJ2-1	few	TGTGCCAGCAGTTGGGGGGGAAATGAGCAGTTCTTC	CASSWGGNEQFF
TRBV9	NA	TRBJ2-1	NA	TGTGCCAGCAGCGTAGAGGCCTACAATGAGCAGTTCTTC	CASSVEAYNEQFF
TRBV12-3/TRBV12-4	NA	TRBJ1-2	NA	TGTGCCAGCAGTTTGGGGGGCCCCTATGGCTACACCTTC	CASSLGGPYGYTF
TRBV6-5	NA	TRBJ1-1	NA	TGTGCCAGCAGTTACGCAGCCACAGGACCCGCTTTCTTT	CASSYAATGPAFF
TRBV7-9	NA	TRBJ1-2	once	TGTGCCAGCAGCTTAGAGGAGGGCAGGGAAGGCGGCTACACCTTC	CASSLEEGREGGYTF
TRBV7-3	TRBD1	TRBJ2-2	NA	TGTGCCAGCAGCCACACCGGTCCCGGGACAGGGGCGAACACCGGGGAGCTGTTTTTT	CASSHTGPGTGANTGELFF
TRBV10-3	NA	TRBJ1-2	NA	TGTGCCATCAGTCGGGGCGCGGACAATGGCTACACCTTC	CAISRGADNGYTF
TRBV9	TRBD1	TRBJ1-3	NA	TGTGCCAGCAGCCCCCCAGGGACAGGGGGTTTTGGAAACACCATATATTTT	CASSPPGTGGFGNTIYF
TRBV6-2/TRBV6-3	NA	TRBJ2-1	NA	TGTGCCAGCAGTTATGACCGGAAGACACCAGGGAATGAGCAGTTCTTC	CASSYDRKTPGNEQFF
TRBV11-3	NA	TRBJ1-1	NA	TGTGCCAGCAGCTCCCGGTACATTGGGAACACTGAAGCTTTCTTT	CASSSRYIGNTEAFF
TRBV5-6	TRBD2	TRBJ2-1	NA	TGTGCCAGCAGTTCCCCCGGGAGGAATGAGCAGTTCTTC	CASSSPGRNEQFF
TRBV27	NA	TRBJ1-5	NA	TGTGCCAGCAGTCCCCGTCAGGAGGGCTCCGGAAAGCAGCCCCAGCATTTT	CASSPRQEGSGKQPQHF